The entry below gives a single TCR beta chain sequence along with its context. The record originates from a study of blood T cell repertoires in COVID-19. Between the trimmed V and J ends, which lost 5 bases and 2 bases, there was a span of 15 bases. The CDR3 sequence is 16 residues long. The germline V gene has CDR1 KGHDR and CDR2 SFDVKD. The repertoire was sequenced with immunoSEQ multiplex PCR; TCRdb's copy has only in-frame clones and lacks some. Of 450,000 to 500,000 clones listed, approximately 85% are singletons. The material sequenced was peripheral blood. This clonotype was sampled from a human donor in a cohort sampled during active COVID-19. The chain combines TRBV24-1 with TRBJ2-4; possibly TRBD1 for D (7 bases). The CDR3 spells CATSASGGGTKNIQYF. CDR3 bases: TGTGCCACCAGTGCTTCAGGGGGAGGTACCAAAAACATTCAGTACTTC.